Listed here is a single T cell receptor (beta chain). Its antigen remains unidentified. Method: immunoSEQ multiplex PCR; TCRdb's copy keeps in-frame clones and lacks some. The table has over a million clones, approximately 80% seen once. This entry comes from a study of shared clonotypes between healthy human individuals. Study at large: Donors had three CD4 naive, three CD4 memory, two CD8 naive and one CD8 memory plate apiece. Whole-study results and caveats: Shared across a few donors were roughly 4.8% of the naive CD4 clonotypes.

In the CD4+ fraction, cells were divided into CD45RA+ naive and CD45RA-negative memory subsets. The specimen sequenced was memory CD4+ T cells from PBMCs. Subset: CD45RA-negative fraction. This receptor was taken from a man younger than 30 in good health. Some clones in this sample may be carry-over from other donors' samples.

The CDR3 DNA follows: TGTGCCAGCAGCACTGACAGGGCCCCCCAGTACTTC. Its translation: CASSTDRAPQYF. The chain links TRBV7-2 to TRBJ2-5, with 7 bases fitting TRBD1. Trimming cost V 5 bases and J 9 bases; bases outside gene matches: 6. CDR3 length: 12 amino acids. Germline CDR1 SGHTA, CDR2 FQGNSA.